These T cell receptor beta chains were read from a single sample in a study of cytomegalovirus exposure and HLA in healthy donors. Only in-frame clones appear in the TCRdb table, and some are missing; sequencing was by immunoSEQ multiplex PCR. This sample has 120,000 to 150,000 clones, with 60% to 85% found just once. Sequenced input: PBMCs. The receptor source for this set is a middle-aged man in good health and CMV-seronegative. Each CDR3 is given with its conserved first and last residue. The order of the fields is V gene, clone size, D gene, J gene, CDR3 protein, CDR3 DNA. D genes are given only for firm matches. Clone size appears in some rows only: once, few, many, or a class for an expanded clone.

TRBV28	NA	TRBD1	TRBJ2-7	CASSLGQGGDEQYF	TGTGCCAGCAGTTTGGGACAGGGGGGAGACGAGCAGTACTTC
TRBV7-6	NA	TRBD2	TRBJ2-1	CASSLANSGLAGFNEQFF	TGTGCCAGCAGCTTAGCGAACTCCGGACTAGCGGGATTTAATGAGCAGTTCTTC
TRBV4-3	NA	NA	TRBJ2-1	CASSQVGGVGYNEQFF	TGCGCCAGCAGCCAAGTAGGAGGGGTGGGATACAATGAGCAGTTCTTC
TRBV27	NA	NA	TRBJ2-1	CASSLFPDFSYNEQFF	TGTGCCAGCAGTTTATTTCCGGACTTCTCCTACAATGAGCAGTTCTTC
TRBV30	NA	TRBD2	TRBJ2-1	CAWRLAGTYNEQFF	TGTGCCTGGAGGCTAGCGGGTACCTACAATGAGCAGTTCTTC
TRBV5-4	NA	NA	TRBJ2-2	CASSPEAGTGIKGGELFF	TGTGCCAGCAGCCCAGAGGCGGGGACGGGGATCAAGGGCGGGGAGCTGTTTTTT
TRBV6-5	NA	NA	TRBJ1-2	CASRGLYGYTF	TGTGCCTCGAGGGGACTGTATGGCTACACCTTC
TRBV4-2	NA	NA	TRBJ1-5	CASSQDLAGILVLGSQFLNQPQHF	TGTGCCAGCAGCCAAGATCTGGCGGGGATATTGGTCTTGGGGAGCCAATTTCTAAATCAGCCCCAGCATTTT
TRBV27	NA	NA	TRBJ2-3	CASSSGQITDTQYF	TGTGCCAGCTCCTCGGGACAAATCACAGATACGCAGTATTTT
TRBV4-1	NA	NA	TRBJ2-4	CASSPQIQGDKNIQYF	TGCGCCAGCAGCCCTCAAATACAGGGAGACAAAAACATTCAGTACTTC
TRBV7-9	NA	TRBD1	TRBJ2-7	CASSSRDSPTYEQYF	TGTGCCAGCAGCTCCCGGGACAGCCCGACCTACGAGCAGTACTTC
TRBV19	NA	NA	TRBJ1-2	CASRISQLDGYTF	TGTGCCAGTAGAATCTCACAGTTAGATGGCTACACCTTC
TRBV7-3	NA	NA	TRBJ2-3	CASSLGGGSSTDTQYF	TGTGCCAGCAGCTTGGGAGGGGGGTCTAGCACAGATACGCAGTATTTT
TRBV23-1	few	NA	TRBJ2-2	CASTLKGDFNTGELFF	TGCGCCAGCACCCTGAAAGGTGACTTCAATACCGGGGAGCTGTTTTTT
TRBV5-1	NA	TRBD1	TRBJ2-7	CARLGQGARHEQYF	TGCGCCAGACTGGGACAGGGGGCGCGTCACGAGCAGTACTTC
TRBV5-1	once	TRBD1	TRBJ2-5	CASSLATGGVETQYF	TGCGCCAGCAGCTTAGCCACAGGGGGCGTAGAGACCCAGTACTTC
TRBV18	few	NA	TRBJ1-6	CASSTGLMPNSPLHF	TGTGCCAGCTCAACCGGTCTGATGCCCAATTCACCCCTCCACTTT
TRBV7-9	NA	NA	TRBJ1-1	CSSSLTYTEAFF	TGTTCCAGCAGCTTAACTTACACTGAAGCTTTCTTT
TRBV6-5	NA	TRBD2	TRBJ2-1	CASSFTSGGANEQFF	TGTGCCAGCAGTTTCACTAGCGGGGGGGCTAATGAGCAGTTCTTC
TRBV29-1	NA	TRBD1	TRBJ1-1	CSAPISGTGGTEAFF	TGCAGCGCCCCTATCTCCGGGACAGGGGGAACTGAAGCTTTCTTT
TRBV2	NA	NA	TRBJ1-4	CASIPIEIATNEKLFF	TGTGCCAGCATCCCAATCGAGATTGCAACTAATGAAAAACTGTTTTTT
TRBV5-5	NA	TRBD2	TRBJ2-7	CASSWGGSYEQYF	TGTGCCAGCAGCTGGGGGGGGTCCTACGAGCAGTACTTC
TRBV28	NA	NA	TRBJ2-7	CASLRGGDRSAEQYF	TGTGCCAGCCTCCGTGGGGGGGACAGGAGTGCCGAGCAGTACTTC
TRBV18	NA	NA	TRBJ1-1	CASSPSSETEAFF	TGTGCCAGCTCACCATCGAGTGAAACTGAAGCTTTCTTT
TRBV27	NA	TRBD2	TRBJ2-5	CASSSGRLAGSETQYF	TGTGCCAGCAGTTCCGGGAGACTAGCGGGATCAGAGACCCAGTACTTC
TRBV27	NA	TRBD2	TRBJ2-7	CASRVAGLPYEQYF	TGTGCCAGCAGGGTAGCGGGGCTACCCTACGAGCAGTACTTC
TRBV4-2	few	NA	TRBJ2-7	CASSQGGGNYEQYF	TGTGCCAGCAGCCAAGGAGGGGGAAACTACGAGCAGTACTTC
TRBV7-3	NA	NA	TRBJ2-7	CASSLKVGGAYEQYF	TGTGCCAGCAGCTTAAAAGTAGGGGGAGCCTACGAGCAGTACTTC